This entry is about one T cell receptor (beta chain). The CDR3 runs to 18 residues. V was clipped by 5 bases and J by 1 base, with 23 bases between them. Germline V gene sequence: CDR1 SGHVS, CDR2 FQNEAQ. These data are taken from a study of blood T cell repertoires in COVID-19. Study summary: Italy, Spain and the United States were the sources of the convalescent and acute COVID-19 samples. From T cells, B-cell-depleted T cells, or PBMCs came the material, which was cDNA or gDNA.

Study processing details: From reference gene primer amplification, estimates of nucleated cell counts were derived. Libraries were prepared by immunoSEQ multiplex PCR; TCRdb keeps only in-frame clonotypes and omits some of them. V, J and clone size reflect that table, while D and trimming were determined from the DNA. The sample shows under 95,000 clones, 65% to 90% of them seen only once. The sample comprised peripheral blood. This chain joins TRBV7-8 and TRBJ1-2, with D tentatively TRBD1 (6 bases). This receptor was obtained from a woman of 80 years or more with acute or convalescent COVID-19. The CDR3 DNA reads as TGTGCCAGCAGCCCCCTGGGGGGGCGGGCCGACCGTAACTATGGCTACACCTTC. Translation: CASSPLGGRADRNYGYTF.